The next 8 T cell receptor beta chains were all read from a single sample in a study of shared clonotypes between healthy human individuals. Assay used: immunoSEQ multiplex PCR; TCRdb lists only in-frame clones, some missing. The sample includes roughly 490,000 clones, roughly 85% of them seen just once. The sample comprised PBMCs. These receptor sequences come from a woman aged 40 to 49 in good health. Some clones in this sample may be carry-over from other donors' samples.

The chain uses TRBV28 and TRBJ2-3; D may be TRBD2 (6 bases). CDR3 size: 14 residues. With 1 base removed from V and 3 bases from J, the gap between germline ends came to 8 bases. CDR1 is MDHEN, CDR2 SYDVKM, per germline. CDR3 sequence (DNA): TGTGCCAGCAGTTTATACGGGAGAACAGATACGCAGTATTTT. Encoded protein: CASSLYGRTDTQYF.

This sequence joins TRBV6-5 and TRBJ1-1; D perhaps matches TRBD1 (6 bases). CDR1 and CDR2 from the germline V gene are MNHEY and SVGAGI. V dropped 5 bases and J dropped 2 bases, with 12 bases sitting between them. The CDR3 runs 14 residues. The CDR3 reads CASSKWGANTEAFF. DNA of the CDR3: TGTGCCAGCAGTAAGTGGGGGGCTAACACTGAAGCTTTCTTT.

This clone has a handful of counts. CDR3 sequence reads: CSVEALTGEATYEQYF. The CDR3 nucleotides are TGCAGCGTTGAGGCTTTGACAGGGGAGGCGACCTACGAGCAGTACTTC. The V gene is TRBV29-1, the J gene TRBJ2-7; 8 bases map to TRBD1. This CDR3 spans 16 amino acids. CDR1 SQVTM and CDR2 ANQGSEA come from the germline V gene. The trim removed 3 bases at V and 2 bases at J, leaving 12 bases unmatched.

In this sample, this clone turned up once. The chain combines TRBV27 with TRBJ2-1, with 10 bases matching TRBD2. The CDR3 runs 16 residues. Trimming removed 0 bases from V and 7 bases from J; junction bases left unmatched: 6. Germline values: CDR1 MNHEY, CDR2 SMNVEV (reference sequence). The CDR3 DNA reads TGTGCCAGCAGTTTATCTTGGCTAGCGGGAGTAAATGAGCAGTTCTTC. As protein: CASSLSWLAGVNEQFF.

The chain uses TRBV28 and TRBJ2-1; weak D call: TRBD1 (7 bases). CDR1 is MDHEN, CDR2 SYDVKM, per germline. Trimming took 6 bases from V and 3 from J, leaving 12 bases between them. The CDR3 extends over 14 amino acids. The CDR3 nucleotides read TGTGCCAGCAGCCAGGGGGGAGGCTACAATGAGCAGTTCTTC. Encoded protein: CASSQGGGYNEQFF.

This clone was counted once. The chain has TRBV4-3 and TRBJ2-7; D is perhaps TRBD2 (6 bases). The CDR3 sequence is 14 residues long. The V end lost 4 bases, the J end lost 0 bases, and 10 bases lay between the germline ends. In germline, CDR1 is LGHNA, CDR2 YSLEER. The CDR3 here is CASSPGRSSYEQYF. The CDR3 coding sequence is TGCGCCAGCAGCCCGGGGAGGAGCTCCTACGAGCAGTACTTC.

This sequence joins TRBV11-2 and TRBJ2-5; no definite D call. Germline V gene sequence: CDR1 SGHAT, CDR2 FQNNGV. V was shortened by 0 bases and J by 2 bases, with 7 bases between the two germline ends. The CDR3 loop spans 14 amino acids. The DNA of the CDR3 is TGTGCCAGCAGCTTAGATCGTATTCAAGAGACCCAGTACTTC. Translating gives CASSLDRIQETQYF.

The V gene is TRBV18, the J gene TRBJ2-2; 10 bases are shared with TRBD1. Germline-derived CDR1 and CDR2 are KGHSH and LQKENI. This CDR3 comprises 16 residues. The J segment lost 4 bases and the V segment lost 3 bases, leaving 5 bases of the junction unmatched. Here the CDR3 DNA reads TGTGCCAGCTCACCCTCCGGGACAGGGGTCACCGGGGAGCTGTTTTTT. Its protein product is CASSPSGTGVTGELFF.